This T cell receptor (beta chain) was sequenced for a study of post-analysis software for immune sequencing data. Study findings and constraints: In patients, about 5 TRBV segments were more frequent than in controls, with TRBV5-6, TRBV5-1 and TRBV20-1 among them.

This clonotype was seen a few times. Its antigen is currently unknown. With 3 bases clipped from V and 3 bases from J, the junction kept 12 bases outside the gene matches. There are 17 residues in the CDR3. Germline CDR1 is SGDLS and CDR2 is YYNGEE. The library was made from cDNA and included unique molecular identifiers. TCRdb reanalysed the PCR reads using MiXCR and keeps one entry per CDR3 protein. The repertoire holds a few hundred thousand distinct CDR3 sequences, approximately 31% seen once, with approximately 6% in the top ten. V is TRBV9 and J is TRBJ2-7, with 10 bases identical to TRBD1. This receptor was identified in a girl aged 2 to 17 with multiple sclerosis. Sequenced sample: blood. The CDR3 is CASSEGTGVRLGYEQYF. In DNA, the CDR3 is TGTGCCAGCAGCGAGGGGACAGGGGTTCGCCTCGGCTACGAGCAGTACTTC.